This TCR beta chain was sequenced for a study of cytomegalovirus exposure and HLA in healthy donors. This clone was picked up one time. The primer mix had 60 Vbeta and 13 Jbeta primers. The method was immunoSEQ multiplex PCR; TCRdb's version includes in-frame clones alone and lacks a portion of them. Of 150,000 or so clones in the sample, almost 80% were seen once. The clonotype originates from a female donor in good health and CMV-seronegative. Sequences were obtained from PBMCs.

The CDR3 sequence is CASSGLAGGPWGELFF. The CDR3 bases are TGTGCCAGCAGCGGTCTAGCGGGAGGGCCGTGGGGGGAGCTGTTTTTT. The V and J genes are TRBV7-2 and TRBJ2-2, with TRBD2 matching over 12 bases. Per germline, CDR1 SGHTA and CDR2 FQGNSA. V lost 5 bases, J lost 8 bases, and 9 bases stayed unmatched. The CDR3 consists of 16 residues.